This T cell receptor beta chain was sequenced in a study of T cell repertoires in cytomegalovirus infection. Study results and caveats: Carriers of CMV plus the relevant HLA were identified by cumulative public TCR beta family frequency.

Comment on this clonotype: Its antigen remains unknown.

The CDR3 totals 12 residues. Per the germline V gene, CDR1 is DFQATT and CDR2 is SNEGSKA (reference sequence). The V gene lost 4 bases and the J gene lost 8 bases, with 14 bases spanning the gap. TCRdb reprocessed the reads with MiXCR, giving one entry per CDR3 protein. The sample includes 300,000 or so distinct CDR3 sequences, roughly a tenth of them seen just once. The source material was PBMCs. V and J are TRBV20-1 and TRBJ1-2; D is ambiguous. This TCR derives from a human donor in good health (CMV status not recorded). Some clones in this sample may be carry-over from other donors' samples. CDR3 sequence: CSAMTSYKGYTF. In DNA, the CDR3 is TGCAGTGCTATGACCTCGTACAAGGGCTACACCTTC.